This T cell receptor (beta chain) originates from a study of shared clonotypes between healthy human individuals. Points from the study as a whole: Tissues were not sampled, only blood, and their repertoires likely differ. Clonotypes that were shared across a handful of donors made up around 5% of naive CD4 clonotypes. It was the non-shared clonotypes that had lower generation probabilities than clonotypes shared by all four donors.

CD4+ cell separation produced CD45RA+ naive and CD45RA-negative memory subsets. Method: immunoSEQ multiplex PCR; TCRdb's copy keeps in-frame clones and lacks some. Here the sample spans over a million clones, about 70% being singletons. Points on this clone: The target antigen is unknown.

The CDR3 is 15 residues long. Germline V gives CDR1 MGHDK, CDR2 SYGVNS. The sample was memory CD4+ T cells sorted from blood. Noted subset: CD45RA-negative fraction. The TCR sequence derives from a man between 18 and 29 years old in good health. The chain links TRBV25-1 to TRBJ2-5, with 8 bases that match TRBD1. The end of the DNA aligns better with TRBJ2-7, so the J call may be wrong. CDR3 residues: CASSETGALGYEQYF. The CDR3 coding sequence is TGTGCCAGCAGTGAGACAGGGGCTTTGGGTTACGAGCAGTACTTC.